This T cell receptor beta chain was recorded in a study of beta chain features in type 1 diabetes. Germline CDR1 LGHNA, CDR2 YSLEER. This CDR3 contains 19 residues. Trimming removed 1 base from V and 0 bases from J; junction bases left unmatched: 10. Since all of the isolated RNA was reverse transcribed, expressed TCRB transcripts were what got sequenced. An average approximately 3.3 million reads came from naive, central memory and regulatory T cell samples. The assay was immunoSEQ multiplex PCR, and TCRdb's table has in-frame clones only and misses some. The table has 900,000 or so clones, roughly 15% seen once.

The TCR was taken from a woman under 30 in good health. Sequencing input: naive CD4+ T cells from blood. This rearrangement joins TRBV4-3 to TRBJ2-1, with 9 nucleotides matching TRBD2. CDR3 loop: CASSQGRASGTRSYNEQFF. CDR3 nucleotide sequence: TGCGCCAGCAGCCAAGGGAGGGCTAGCGGGACACGCTCCTACAATGAGCAGTTCTTC.